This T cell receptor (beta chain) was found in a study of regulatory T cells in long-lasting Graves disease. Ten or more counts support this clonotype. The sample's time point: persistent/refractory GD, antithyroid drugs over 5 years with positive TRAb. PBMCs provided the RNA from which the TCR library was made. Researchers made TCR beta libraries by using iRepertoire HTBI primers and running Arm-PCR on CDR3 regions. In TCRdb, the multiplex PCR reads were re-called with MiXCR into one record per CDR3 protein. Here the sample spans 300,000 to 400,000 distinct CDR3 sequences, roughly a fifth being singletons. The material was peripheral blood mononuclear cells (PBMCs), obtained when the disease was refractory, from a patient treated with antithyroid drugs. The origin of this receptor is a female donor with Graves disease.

The CDR3 here is CAWRTGARYGYTF. CDR3 DNA: TGTGCCTGGAGAACAGGGGCCCGCTATGGCTACACCTTC. The chain combines TRBV30 with TRBJ1-2, with 7 bases identical to TRBD1. This CDR3 has 13 amino acids. V dropped 3 bases and J dropped 4; count of bases not matched to a gene: 5. The germline V gene has CDR1 GTSNPN and CDR2 SVGIG (reference sequence).